The 15 T cell receptor beta chains below were found in one sample sequenced in a study of persistence of HIV-infected CD4 T cells. The libraries were made with immunoSEQ version 4 in survey mode. Generated by immunoSEQ multiplex PCR, the TCRdb table keeps only in-frame clones and is missing some. The data show 30,000 to 45,000 clones, around 86% seen once. These TCRs' antigens remain unknown. Cells were stimulated with overlapping HIV-1 Gag 15-mer peptides. Sorted nonresponding memory CD4+ T cells were CD40L-negative, CD69-negative, CD45RO-high. The specimen comprised cultured CD4+ T cells from PBMCs, sampled from a patient who received antiretroviral therapy. All receptors come from an adult with HIV. The donor label of this sample is uncertain.

V gene TRBV9 combines with J gene TRBJ1-2; 10 bases line up with TRBD1. The CDR3 sequence is 13 residues long. V shed 3 bases and J 6 bases; nucleotides not matched to a gene: 2. The germline gives CDR1 SGDLS, CDR2 YYNGEE. The CDR3 protein is CASSDGTGDGYTF. CDR3 in DNA: TGTGCCAGCAGCGACGGGACAGGGGATGGCTACACCTTC.

The chain carries TRBV6-2 or TRBV6-3 and TRBJ2-7; D might be TRBD2 (5 bases). Germline V gives CDR1 MNHEY, CDR2 SVGEGT. Trimming removed 0 bases at V and 0 bases at J, with 9 bases between. The CDR3 spans 15 residues. The CDR3 loop is CASSYSRAPSYEQYF. Written as DNA, the CDR3 is TGTGCCAGCAGTTACTCGAGGGCCCCCTCCTACGAGCAGTACTTC.

The rearrangement uses TRBV7-3 and TRBJ2-5; TRBD2 matches at 10 bases. The V gene's germline CDR1 is SGHTA and CDR2 FQGTGA. V was pared by 4 bases and J by 5 bases, with 4 bases of the junction left unmatched. This CDR3 comprises 14 residues. The CDR3 is CASSSPGLAETQYF. As DNA, the CDR3 is TGTGCCAGCAGCTCACCGGGACTAGCGGAGACCCAGTACTTC. Using reference TRBV7-3 and TRBJ2-5 for the parts outside the CDR3, the full variable domain is GAGVSQTPSNKVTEKGKYVELRCDPISGHTALYWYRQSLGQGPEFLIYFQGTGAADDSGLPNDRFFAVRPEGSVSTLKIQRTERGDSAVYLCASSSPGLAETQYFGPGTRLLVL.

This chain links TRBV6-5 with TRBJ1-1; D might be TRBD1 (6 bases). V dropped 7 bases and J dropped 1 base, with 13 bases sitting between them. Germline V lookup: CDR1 MNHEY, CDR2 SVGAGI. The CDR3 runs to 14 residues. The CDR3: CASTLGGPNTEAFF. The CDR3 bases are TGTGCCAGCACCCTGGGGGGGCCGAACACTGAAGCTTTCTTT.

The chain recombines TRBV15 with TRBJ2-5; D might be TRBD1 or TRBD2, each matching 5 bases. Germline CDR1 is LNHNV and CDR2 is YYDKDF (reference sequence). Trimming left V 0 bases short and J 5 bases short, with 13 bases between. This CDR3 region has 15 residues. DNA of the CDR3: TGTGCCACCAGCAGAGATGGGCAGGGAGAGGAGACCCAGTACTTC. It specifies CATSRDGQGEETQYF.

This rearrangement joins TRBV6-4 to TRBJ1-5; D perhaps matches TRBD1 (5 bases). Germline V gives CDR1 MRHNA, CDR2 SNTAGT. The CDR3 is 14 residues long. Trimming took off 6 bases at V and 1 base at J, with 10 bases between the two ends. CDR3 sequence (DNA): TGTGCCAGCAGCCCGCGGGGGAGCAATCAGCCCCAGCATTTT. Its protein is CASSPRGSNQPQHF.

The chain recombines TRBV18 with TRBJ2-7; D call uncertain. The V end was cut by 3 bases, the J end by 1 base, with 4 bases between. This CDR3 region has 12 residues. The germline gives CDR1 KGHSH, CDR2 LQKENI. CDR3 coding DNA: TGTGCCAGCTCACCCAATTCCTACGAGCAGTACGTC. Residues: CASSPNSYEQYV.

The V gene is TRBV5-5, the J gene TRBJ2-7; a possible D gene is TRBD1 (6 bases). Trimming took 4 bases from V and 0 from J, leaving 14 bases between them. CDR3 size: 15 residues. The V gene's germline CDR1 is SGHKS and CDR2 YYEKEE (reference sequence). The CDR3 loop reads CASSADSQSSYEQYF. DNA of the CDR3: TGTGCCAGCAGCGCGGACAGTCAGAGCTCCTACGAGCAGTACTTC. Combining the CDR3 with reference TRBV5-5 and TRBJ2-7 gives the whole variable domain DAGVTQSPTHLIKTRGQQVTLRCSPISGHKSVSWYQQVLGQGPQFIFQYYEKEERGRGNFPDRFSARQFPNYSSELNVNALLLGDSALYLCASSADSQSSYEQYFGPGTRLTVT.

The genes are TRBV7-9 and TRBJ2-7, with D possibly matching TRBD2 (7 bases). The CDR3 runs 16 residues. Trimming pared 3 bases from V and 2 bases from J, leaving 17 bases between. Looked up from germline, CDR1 is SEHNR and CDR2 is FQNEAQ (reference sequence). CDR3 nucleotide sequence: TGTGCCAGCAGCTTTCCCGTCGGGGGGCTCACCTACGAGCAGTACTTC. Encoded protein: CASSFPVGGLTYEQYF. Using reference TRBV7-9 and TRBJ2-7 for the parts outside the CDR3, the full variable domain is DTGVSQNPRHKITKRGQNVTFRCDPISEHNRLYWYRQTLGQGPEFLTYFQNEAQLEKSRLLSDRFSAERPKGSFSTLEIQRTEQGDSAMYLCASSFPVGGLTYEQYFGPGTRLTVT.

The rearrangement joins TRBV4-2 to TRBJ2-3, with 7 bases lining up with TRBD2. After removal of 4 bases from V and 1 base from J, the junction contained 5 bases not matched to a gene. The CDR3 totals 15 residues. Germline assignment: CDR1 LGHNA and CDR2 YNFKEQ. This chain's CDR3 is CASSLRRGGTDTQYF. In DNA, the CDR3 is TGTGCCAGCAGCCTTCGTCGGGGGGGCACAGATACGCAGTATTTT.

The J gene is TRBJ2-1, the V gene TRBV3-1 (or the pseudogene TRBV3-2); D might be TRBD1 (6 bases). The CDR3 loop spans 15 amino acids. In germline, CDR1 is LGHDT, CDR2 YNNKEL (reference sequence). V lost 4 bases to trimming and J lost 0 bases, with 10 bases between them. The CDR3 bases are TGTGCCAGCAGCCCCAGGGACAACTCCTACAATGAGCAGTTCTTC. This encodes CASSPRDNSYNEQFF.

The chain recombines TRBV30 with TRBJ1-2, with a weak D call TRBD1 (5 bases). This CDR3 is 15 amino acids long. Germline V gene sequence: CDR1 GTSNPN, CDR2 SVGIG (reference sequence). Trimming took 0 bases from V and 4 from J, leaving 15 bases between them. The CDR3 spells CAWSVSAGRRYGYTF. CDR3 coding DNA: TGTGCCTGGAGTGTCAGTGCAGGGAGGCGCTATGGCTACACCTTC.

V gene TRBV29-1 combines with J gene TRBJ2-7; D remains unclear. This CDR3 region has 13 residues. Germline assignment: CDR1 SQVTM and CDR2 ANQGSEA. The ends were cut back, 2 bases at V and 1 base at J, with 9 bases in the middle. The CDR3 DNA is TGCAGCGTTGAAACCATTTTTTCCTACGAGCAGTACTTC. It specifies CSVETIFSYEQYF.

The J gene is TRBJ1-1, the V gene TRBV6-5; 9 bases agree with TRBD1. Germline assignment: CDR1 MNHEY and CDR2 SVGAGI. The J segment lost 11 bases and the V segment lost 5 bases, leaving 3 bases of the junction unmatched. CDR3 length: 11 residues. As DNA, the CDR3 is TGTGCCAGCAGTCGGGACAGGGTGGCTTTCTTT. It codes for CASSRDRVAFF.

The rearrangement uses TRBV14 and TRBJ1-6; D call uncertain. V was clipped by 0 bases and J by 9 bases, with 15 bases between them. Germline V gene sequence: CDR1 SGHDN, CDR2 FVKESK. The CDR3 runs 16 residues. CDR3 protein: CASSQDLRAKGSPLHF. CDR3 nucleotides: TGTGCCAGCAGCCAAGATTTGAGGGCTAAAGGTTCACCCCTCCACTTT.